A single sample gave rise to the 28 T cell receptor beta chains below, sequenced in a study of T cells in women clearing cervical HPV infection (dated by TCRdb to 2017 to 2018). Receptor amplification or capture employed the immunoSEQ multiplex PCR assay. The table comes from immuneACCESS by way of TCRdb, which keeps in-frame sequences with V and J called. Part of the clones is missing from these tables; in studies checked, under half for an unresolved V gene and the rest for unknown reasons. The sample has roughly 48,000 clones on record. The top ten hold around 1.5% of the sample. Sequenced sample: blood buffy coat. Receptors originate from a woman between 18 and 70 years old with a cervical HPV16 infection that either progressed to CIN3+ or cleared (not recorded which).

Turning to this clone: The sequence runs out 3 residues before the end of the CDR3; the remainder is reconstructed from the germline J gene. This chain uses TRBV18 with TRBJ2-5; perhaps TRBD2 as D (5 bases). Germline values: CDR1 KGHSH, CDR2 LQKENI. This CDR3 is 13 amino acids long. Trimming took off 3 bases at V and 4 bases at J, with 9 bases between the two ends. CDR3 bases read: TGTGCCAGCTCACCCCTGAGCGGAGAGACC. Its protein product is CASSPLSGET. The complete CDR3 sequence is CASSPLSGETQYF. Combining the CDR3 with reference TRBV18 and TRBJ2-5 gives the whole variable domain NAGVMQNPRHLVRRRGQEARLRCSPMKGHSHVYWYRQLPEEGLKFMVYLQKENIIDESGMPKERFSAEFPKEGPSILRIQQVVRGDSAAYFCASSPLSGETQYFGPGTRLLVL.

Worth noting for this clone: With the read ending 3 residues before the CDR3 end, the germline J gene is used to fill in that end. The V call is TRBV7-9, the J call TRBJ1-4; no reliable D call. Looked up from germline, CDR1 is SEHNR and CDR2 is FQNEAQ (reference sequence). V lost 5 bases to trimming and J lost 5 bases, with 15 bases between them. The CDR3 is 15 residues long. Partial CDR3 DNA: TGTGCCAGCAGCAAGGATCTTGGCGGGAATGAAAAA. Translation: CASSKDLGGNEK. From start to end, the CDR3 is CASSKDLGGNEKLFF.

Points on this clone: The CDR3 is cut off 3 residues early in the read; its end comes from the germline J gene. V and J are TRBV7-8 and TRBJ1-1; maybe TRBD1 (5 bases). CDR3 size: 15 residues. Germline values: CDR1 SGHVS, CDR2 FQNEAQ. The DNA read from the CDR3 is TGTGCCAGCAGCTACGATTGGGGGGTAGAAGATACG. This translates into CASSYDWGVEDT. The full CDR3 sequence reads CASSYDWGVEDTAFF.

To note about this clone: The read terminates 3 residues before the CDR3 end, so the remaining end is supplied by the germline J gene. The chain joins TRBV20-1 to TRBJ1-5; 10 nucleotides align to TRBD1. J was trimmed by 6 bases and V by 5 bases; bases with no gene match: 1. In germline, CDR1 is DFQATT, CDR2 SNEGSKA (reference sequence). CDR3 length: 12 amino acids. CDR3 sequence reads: CSARQGAQPQHF. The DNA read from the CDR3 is TGCAGTGCTCGACAGGGGGCTCAGCCC.

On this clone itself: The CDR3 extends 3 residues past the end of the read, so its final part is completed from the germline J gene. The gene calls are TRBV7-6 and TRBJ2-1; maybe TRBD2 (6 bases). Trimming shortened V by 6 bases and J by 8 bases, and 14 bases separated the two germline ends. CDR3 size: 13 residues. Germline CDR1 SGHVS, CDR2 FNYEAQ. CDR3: CASSPSESHEQFF. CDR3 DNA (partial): TGTGCCAGCAGTCCTAGCGAGAGCCATGAG.

CDR3 region: CSAARVGAGGYTF. CDR3 bases read: TGCAGCGCCGCCCGGGTGGGGGCGGGAGGC. The chain is built from TRBV29-1 and TRBJ1-2; a possible D gene is TRBD1 (6 bases). The observed sequence ends 3 residues before the CDR3 terminus, with the missing tail filled in from the germline J gene. This CDR3 region has 13 residues. Germline V gene sequence: CDR1 SQVTM, CDR2 ANQGSEA.

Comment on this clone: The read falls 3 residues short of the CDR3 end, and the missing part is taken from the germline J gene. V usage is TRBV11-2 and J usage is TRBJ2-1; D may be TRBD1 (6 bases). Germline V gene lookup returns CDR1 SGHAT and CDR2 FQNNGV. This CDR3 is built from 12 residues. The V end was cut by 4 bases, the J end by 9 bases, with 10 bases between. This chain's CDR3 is CASSSSGVEQFF. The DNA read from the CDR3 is TGTGCCAGCAGCTCCTCAGGGGTTGAG.

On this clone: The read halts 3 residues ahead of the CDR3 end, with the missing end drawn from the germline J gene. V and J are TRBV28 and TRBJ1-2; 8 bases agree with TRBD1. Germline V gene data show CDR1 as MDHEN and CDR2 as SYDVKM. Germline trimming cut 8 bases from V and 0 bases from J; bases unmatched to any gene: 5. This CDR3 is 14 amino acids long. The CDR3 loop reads CASAQGAPNYGYTF. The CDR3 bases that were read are TGTGCCAGCGCCCAGGGGGCCCCTAACTATGGC.

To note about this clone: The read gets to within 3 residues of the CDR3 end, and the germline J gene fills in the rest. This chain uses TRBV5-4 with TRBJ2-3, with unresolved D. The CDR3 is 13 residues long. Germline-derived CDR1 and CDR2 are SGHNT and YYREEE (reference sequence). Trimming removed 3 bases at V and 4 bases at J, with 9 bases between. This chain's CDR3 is CASSYLTADTQYF. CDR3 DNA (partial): TGTGCCAGCAGCTACCTAACAGCAGATACG.

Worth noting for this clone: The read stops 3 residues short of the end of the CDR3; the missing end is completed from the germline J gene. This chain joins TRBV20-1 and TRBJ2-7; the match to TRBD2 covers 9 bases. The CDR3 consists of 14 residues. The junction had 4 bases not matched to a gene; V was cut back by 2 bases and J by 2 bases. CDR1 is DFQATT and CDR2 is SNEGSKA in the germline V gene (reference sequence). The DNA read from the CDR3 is TGCAGTGCTAGAAGTCTAGCGGGGCCCTACGAG. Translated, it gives CSARSLAGPYE. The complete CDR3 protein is CSARSLAGPYEQYF.

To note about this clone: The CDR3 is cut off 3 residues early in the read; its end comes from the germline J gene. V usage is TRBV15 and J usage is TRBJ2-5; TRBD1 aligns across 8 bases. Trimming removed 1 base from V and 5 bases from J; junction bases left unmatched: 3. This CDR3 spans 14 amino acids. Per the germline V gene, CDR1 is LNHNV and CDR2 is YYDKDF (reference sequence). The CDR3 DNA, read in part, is TGTGCCACCAGCAGAGGGACAGGGTTCGAGACC. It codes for CATSRGTGFET. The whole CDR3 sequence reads CATSRGTGFETQYF.

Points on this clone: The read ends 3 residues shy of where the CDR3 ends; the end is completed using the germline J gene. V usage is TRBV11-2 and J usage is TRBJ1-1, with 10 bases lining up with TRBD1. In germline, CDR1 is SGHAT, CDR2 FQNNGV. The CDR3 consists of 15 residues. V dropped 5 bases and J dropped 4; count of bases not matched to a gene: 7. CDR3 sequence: CASSPGQGFGTEAFF. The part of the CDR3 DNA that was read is TGTGCCAGCAGCCCGGGACAGGGGTTTGGCACTGAA.

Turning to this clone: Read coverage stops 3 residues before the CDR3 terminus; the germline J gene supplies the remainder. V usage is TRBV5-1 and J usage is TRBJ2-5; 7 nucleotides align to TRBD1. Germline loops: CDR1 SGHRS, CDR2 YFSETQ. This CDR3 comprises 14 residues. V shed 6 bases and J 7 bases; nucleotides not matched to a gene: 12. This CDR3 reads CASTLGTVPGTQYF. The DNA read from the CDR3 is TGCGCCAGCACCCTCGGGACAGTGCCTGGGACC.

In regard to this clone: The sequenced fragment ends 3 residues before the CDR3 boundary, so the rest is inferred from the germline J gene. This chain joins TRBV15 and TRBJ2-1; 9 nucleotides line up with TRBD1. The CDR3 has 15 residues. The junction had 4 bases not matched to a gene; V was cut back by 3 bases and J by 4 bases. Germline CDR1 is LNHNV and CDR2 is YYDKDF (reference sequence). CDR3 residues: CATSSGQGRYNEQFF. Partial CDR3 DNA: TGTGCCACCAGCAGCGGACAGGGGAGGTACAATGAG.

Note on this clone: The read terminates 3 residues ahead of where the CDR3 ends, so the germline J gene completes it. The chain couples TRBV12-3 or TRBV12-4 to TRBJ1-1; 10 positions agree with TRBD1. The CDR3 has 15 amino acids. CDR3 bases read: TGTGCCAGCACCCAACCGACAGGGGGCTTGAGCGAA. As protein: CASTQPTGGLSE. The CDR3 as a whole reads CASTQPTGGLSEAFF.

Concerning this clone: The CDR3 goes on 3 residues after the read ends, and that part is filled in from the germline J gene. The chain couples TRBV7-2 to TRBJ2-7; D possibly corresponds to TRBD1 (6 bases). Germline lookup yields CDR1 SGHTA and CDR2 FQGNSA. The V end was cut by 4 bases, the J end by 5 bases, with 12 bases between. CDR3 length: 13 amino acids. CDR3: CASSSGRGHEQYF. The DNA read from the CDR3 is TGTGCCAGCAGCTCTGGCAGGGGCCACGAG. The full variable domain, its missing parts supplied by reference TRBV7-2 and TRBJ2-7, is GAGVSQSPSNKVTEKGKDVELRCDPISGHTALYWYRQSLGQGLEFLIYFQGNSAPDKSGLPSDRFSAERTGGSVSTLTIQRTQQEDSAVYLCASSSGRGHEQYFGPGTRLTVT.

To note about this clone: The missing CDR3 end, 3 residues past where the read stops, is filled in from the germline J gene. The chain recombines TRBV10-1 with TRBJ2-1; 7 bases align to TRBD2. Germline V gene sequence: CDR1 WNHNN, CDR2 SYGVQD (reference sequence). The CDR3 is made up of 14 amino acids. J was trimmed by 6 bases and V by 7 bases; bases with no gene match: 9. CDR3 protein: CASTASGGANEQFF. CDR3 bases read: TGCGCCAGCACGGCTAGCGGAGGGGCCAATGAG.

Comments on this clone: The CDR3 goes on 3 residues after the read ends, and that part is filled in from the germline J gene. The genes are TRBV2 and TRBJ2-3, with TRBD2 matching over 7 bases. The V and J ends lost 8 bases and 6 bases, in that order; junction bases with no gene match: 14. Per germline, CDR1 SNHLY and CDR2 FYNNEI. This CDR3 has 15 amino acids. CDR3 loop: CASRYRTSVRDTQYF. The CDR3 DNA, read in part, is TGTGCCAGCCGATACCGAACTAGCGTCAGGGATACG. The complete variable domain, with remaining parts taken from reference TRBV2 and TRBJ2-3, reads EPEVTQTPSHQVTQMGQEVILRCVPISNHLYFYWYRQILGQKVEFLVSFYNNEISEKSEIFDDQFSVERPDGSNFTLKIRSTKLEDSAMYFCASRYRTSVRDTQYFGPGTRLTVL.

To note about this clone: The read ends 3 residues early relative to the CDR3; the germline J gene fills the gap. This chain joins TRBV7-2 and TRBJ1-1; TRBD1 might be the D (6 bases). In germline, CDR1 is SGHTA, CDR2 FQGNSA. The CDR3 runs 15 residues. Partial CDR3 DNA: TGTGCCAGCACCGTAGCGGGGGGGCCCTTCTACGAG. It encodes CASTVAGGPFYE. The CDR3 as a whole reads CASTVAGGPFYEAFF.

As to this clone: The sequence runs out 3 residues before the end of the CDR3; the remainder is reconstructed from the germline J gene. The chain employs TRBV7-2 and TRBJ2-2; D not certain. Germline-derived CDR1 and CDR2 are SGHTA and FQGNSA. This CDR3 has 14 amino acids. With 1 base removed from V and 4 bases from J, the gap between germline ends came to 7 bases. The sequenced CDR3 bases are TGTGCCAGCAGCTTAGGGCCTCGCACCGGGGAG. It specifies CASSLGPRTGE. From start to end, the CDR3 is CASSLGPRTGELFF. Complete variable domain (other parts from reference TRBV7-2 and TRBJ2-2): GAGVSQSPSNKVTEKGKDVELRCDPISGHTALYWYRQSLGQGLEFLIYFQGNSAPDKSGLPSDRFSAERTGGSVSTLTIQRTQQEDSAVYLCASSLGPRTGELFFGEGSRLTVL.

The part of the CDR3 DNA that was read is TGCAGTGCTAGCCCCATAGCGGGGGGTTATGAG. Protein: CSASPIAGGYE. The entire CDR3 sequence reads CSASPIAGGYEQFF. This chain uses TRBV20-1 with TRBJ2-1; the match to TRBD2 covers 10 bases. The missing CDR3 end, 3 residues past where the read stops, is filled in from the germline J gene. V was clipped by 3 bases and J by 8 bases; unmatched bases: 7. Germline V gene sequence: CDR1 DFQATT, CDR2 SNEGSKA (reference sequence). This CDR3 region has 14 residues.

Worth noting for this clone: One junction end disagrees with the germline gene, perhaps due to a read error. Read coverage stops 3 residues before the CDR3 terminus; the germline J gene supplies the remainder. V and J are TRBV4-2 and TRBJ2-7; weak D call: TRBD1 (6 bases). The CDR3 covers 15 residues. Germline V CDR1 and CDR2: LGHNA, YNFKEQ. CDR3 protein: CASSQDGGSFYEQYF. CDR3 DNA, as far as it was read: TGCGCCAGCAGCCAAGATGGGGGCAGTTTCTACGAG.

This CDR3 reads CASSETSGRGGTGANVLTF. The CDR3 DNA, read in part, is TGTGCCAGCAGTGAAACTAGCGGGAGGGGTGGAACTGGGGCCAACGTC. The chain links TRBV2 to TRBJ2-6; 13 nucleotides align to TRBD2. The read is 3 residues too short to cover the CDR3 end, so that end is filled in from the germline J gene. This CDR3 has 19 amino acids. V dropped 2 bases and J dropped 2; count of bases not matched to a gene: 6. Germline CDR1 and CDR2: SNHLY and FYNNEI.

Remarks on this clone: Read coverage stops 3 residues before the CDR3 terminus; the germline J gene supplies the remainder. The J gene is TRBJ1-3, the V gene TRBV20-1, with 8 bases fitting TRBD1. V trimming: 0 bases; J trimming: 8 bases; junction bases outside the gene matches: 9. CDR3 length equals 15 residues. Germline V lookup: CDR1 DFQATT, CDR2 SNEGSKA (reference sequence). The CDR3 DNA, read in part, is TGCAGTGCTAGAGATACAGGGGGATTTTTGGACACC. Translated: CSARDTGGFLDT. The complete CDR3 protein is CSARDTGGFLDTIYF.

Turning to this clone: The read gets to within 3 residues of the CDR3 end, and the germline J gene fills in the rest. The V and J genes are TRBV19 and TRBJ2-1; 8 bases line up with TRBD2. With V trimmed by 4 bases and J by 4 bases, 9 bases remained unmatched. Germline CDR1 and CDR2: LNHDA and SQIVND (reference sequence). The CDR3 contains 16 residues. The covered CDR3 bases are TGTGCCAGTAGTAGGGCTAGCGGGCCCCCATACAATGAG. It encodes CASSRASGPPYNE. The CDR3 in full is CASSRASGPPYNEQFF.

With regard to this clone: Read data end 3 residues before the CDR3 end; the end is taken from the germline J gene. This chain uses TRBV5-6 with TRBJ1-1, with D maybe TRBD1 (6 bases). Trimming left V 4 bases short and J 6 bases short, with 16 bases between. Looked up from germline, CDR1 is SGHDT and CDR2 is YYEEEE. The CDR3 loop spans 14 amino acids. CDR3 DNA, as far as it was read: TGTGCCAGCAGCCGAGAGACAGGCCGCCCTGAA. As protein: CASSRETGRPE. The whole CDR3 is CASSRETGRPEAFF.

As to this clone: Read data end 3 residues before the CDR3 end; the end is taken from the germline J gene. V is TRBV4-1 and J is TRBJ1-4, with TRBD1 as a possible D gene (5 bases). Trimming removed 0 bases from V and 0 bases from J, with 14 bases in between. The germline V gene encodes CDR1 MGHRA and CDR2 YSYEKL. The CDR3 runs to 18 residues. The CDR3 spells CASSQDLPGGSTNEKLFF. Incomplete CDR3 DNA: TGCGCCAGCAGCCAAGATTTACCCGGGGGGTCAACTAATGAAAAA.

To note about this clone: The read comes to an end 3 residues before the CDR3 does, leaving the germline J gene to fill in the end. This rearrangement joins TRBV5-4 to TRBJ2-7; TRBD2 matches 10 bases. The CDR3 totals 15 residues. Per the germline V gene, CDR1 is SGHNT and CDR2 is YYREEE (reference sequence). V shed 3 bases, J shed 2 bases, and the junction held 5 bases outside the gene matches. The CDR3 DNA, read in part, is TGTGCCAGCAGCTCCAGCGGGAGGGCCCCCTACGAG. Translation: CASSSSGRAPYE. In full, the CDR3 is CASSSSGRAPYEQYF.